This T cell receptor (beta chain) appears in the sequencing data of a study of shared clonotypes between healthy human individuals. Whole-study findings and limits: Sorted-subset sequencing, rarefaction showed, was incomplete despite large depth.

The CDR3 contains 18 residues. Per the germline V gene, CDR1 is SGHTA and CDR2 is FQGNSA. The germline V and J ends were trimmed by 1 base and 0 bases, with 18 bases remaining between them. Deep-level settings were used for running the assay. Clones were read by immunoSEQ multiplex PCR, and TCRdb kept only the in-frame ones, dropping some. The profile shows roughly 1.5 million clones, under 99% of them singletons. Those who donated were healthy HIV-negative adults, with no recent acute infections or vaccinations reported. Remarks on this clone: Its cognate antigen is unknown.

The sequence was obtained from a young man in good health. The material sequenced was naive CD4+ T cells sorted from blood. The subset is: CD45RA+ positively selected. This chain connects TRBV7-2 to TRBJ1-1; D remains ambiguous. The CDR3 sequence is CASSLEGTQHGMNTEAFF. CDR3 coding DNA: TGTGCCAGCAGCTTAGAGGGCACGCAACACGGAATGAACACTGAAGCTTTCTTT.